This passage covers 14 T cell receptor beta chains from one sample sequenced in a study of cytomegalovirus exposure and HLA in healthy donors. The PCR used 60 Vbeta and 13 Jbeta primers. TCRdb's copy holds only in-frame clones and misses some; the assay was immunoSEQ multiplex PCR. Seen here are about 150,000 clones, about 80% observed once, and the top ten hold 4.8%. The specimen sequenced was PBMCs. These receptors all come from a man aged 18 to 29 in good health and CMV-seronegative.

This clone was recorded only once. The rearrangement joins TRBV10-3 to TRBJ2-1; D might be TRBD1 (6 bases). The CDR3 runs 14 residues. The germline V and J ends were trimmed by 6 bases and 5 bases, with 14 bases remaining between them. Germline values: CDR1 ENHRY, CDR2 SYGVKD. CDR3 in DNA: TGTGCCATCAGAGGACAGAGCCTAAACAATGAGCAGTTCTTC. It encodes CAIRGQSLNNEQFF.

The chain uses TRBV27 and TRBJ1-6; unclear D gene. Germline lookup yields CDR1 MNHEY and CDR2 SMNVEV (reference sequence). This CDR3 has 14 residues. Trimming stripped 0 bases from V and 7 bases from J, with 7 bases between. The CDR3 DNA follows: TGTGCCAGCAGTTTATCGGTCAGAAATTCACCCCTCCACTTT. Translating gives CASSLSVRNSPLHF.

The chain employs TRBV6-6 and TRBJ2-4; possibly TRBD2 for D (6 bases). CDR1 and CDR2 from the germline V gene are MNHNY and SVGAGI (reference sequence). With 8 bases removed from V and 12 bases from J, the gap between germline ends came to 17 bases. The CDR3 totals 12 residues. CDR3 DNA: TGTGCCAGCGGGACCTCGTGGCGGGATCAGTACTTC. The encoded protein is CASGTSWRDQYF.

This chain links TRBV9 with TRBJ2-6, with 7 nucleotides matching TRBD2. Per the germline V gene, CDR1 is SGDLS and CDR2 is YYNGEE. CDR3 length: 15 amino acids. V lost 5 bases to trimming and J lost 1 base; unmatched junction nucleotides: 3. Written as DNA, the CDR3 is TGTGCCAGCAGTAGGGGAGGGTCTGGGGCCAACGTCCTGACTTTC. Translated: CASSRGGSGANVLTF.

This clone appeared once. J is TRBJ2-6 and V is TRBV29-1; 8 bases are a match to TRBD1. Germline V gene sequence: CDR1 SQVTM, CDR2 ANQGSEA. The CDR3 extends over 19 amino acids. J gave up 2 bases and V 0 bases, and 12 bases lay outside the gene matches. The CDR3 region has the DNA TGCAGCGTTGAAGATCAGGACAGGGATCCTGGTGCTGGGGCCAACGTCCTGACTTTC. Its translation is CSVEDQDRDPGAGANVLTF. The variable domain in full, completed from reference TRBV29-1 and TRBJ2-6, reads SAVISQKPSRDICQRGTSLTIQCQVDSQVTMMFWYRQQPGQSLTLIATANQGSEATYESGFVIDKFPISRPNLTFSTLTVSNMSPEDSSIYLCSVEDQDRDPGAGANVLTFGAGSRLTVL.

This rearrangement joins TRBV28 to TRBJ2-5; 9 bases map to TRBD1. CDR3 size: 14 residues. In germline, CDR1 is MDHEN, CDR2 SYDVKM. Unmatched junction bases numbered 9, after V lost 8 bases and J lost 5 bases. CDR3 coding DNA: TGTGCCAGCGCCCCGACAGGGGGATTGGAGACCCAGTACTTC. This codes for CASAPTGGLETQYF.

This rearrangement joins TRBV13 to TRBJ2-7; D is perhaps TRBD1 (6 bases). The length of the CDR3 is 12 residues. Per germline, CDR1 PRHDT and CDR2 FYEKMQ (reference sequence). V lost 5 bases to trimming and J lost 3 bases, with 8 bases between them. The CDR3 here is CASSKDSYEQYF. The DNA for the CDR3 is TGTGCCAGCAGCAAGGACAGCTACGAGCAGTACTTC.

This chain links TRBV5-1 with TRBJ2-3; 11 bases match TRBD2. J was trimmed by 5 bases and V by 0 bases; bases with no gene match: 8. This CDR3 region has 17 residues. Germline assignment: CDR1 SGHRS and CDR2 YFSETQ. The CDR3 nucleotides are TGCGCCAGCAGCTTGGGCTTGCTAGCGGGGGGCCTAGATACGCAGTATTTT. Amino acid sequence: CASSLGLLAGGLDTQYF.

The chain has TRBV6-5 and TRBJ1-1; perhaps TRBD1 as D (6 bases). Germline-derived CDR1 and CDR2 are MNHEY and SVGAGI. This CDR3 is built from 14 residues. With 2 bases removed from V and 1 base from J, the gap between germline ends came to 8 bases. The CDR3, as DNA: TGTGCCAGCAGTTACCAGGGGTGGAACACTGAAGCTTTCTTT. Residues: CASSYQGWNTEAFF.

This clone was counted between two and nine times. This chain connects TRBV5-1 to TRBJ1-1, with D possibly being TRBD1 (5 bases). Trimming left V 4 bases short and J 3 bases short, with 13 bases between. The CDR3 totals 14 residues. Germline assignment: CDR1 SGHRS and CDR2 YFSETQ. The CDR3 DNA sequence: TGCGCCAGCAGCGCGGGGACCATGGACACTGAAGCTTTCTTT. Amino acid sequence: CASSAGTMDTEAFF.

CDR3 bases: TGTGCCAGCTCACCACCCCTAAAAGATGGCTACACCTTC. Amino acid sequence: CASSPPLKDGYTF. The rearrangement joins TRBV18 to TRBJ1-2; D unresolved. The germline V and J ends were trimmed by 0 bases and 6 bases, with 8 bases remaining between them. CDR1 and CDR2 (germline): KGHSH, LQKENI. This CDR3 is built from 13 residues.

This clone was seen once. J is TRBJ2-5 and V is TRBV13, with D possibly matching TRBD1 (5 bases). Germline V gene sequence: CDR1 PRHDT, CDR2 FYEKMQ (reference sequence). Trimming pared 4 bases from V and 1 base from J, leaving 13 bases between. The CDR3 contains 15 residues. This CDR3 is CASSSRQNLQETQYF. The CDR3 nucleotides read TGTGCCAGCAGCTCGAGACAGAACCTCCAAGAGACCCAGTACTTC. Using reference TRBV13 and TRBJ2-5 for the parts outside the CDR3, the full variable domain is AAGVIQSPRHLIKEKRETATLKCYPIPRHDTVYWYQQGPGQDPQFLISFYEKMQSDKGSIPDRFSAQQFSDYHSELNMSSLELGDSALYFCASSSRQNLQETQYFGPGTRLLVL.

The chain employs TRBV7-6 and TRBJ1-1, with D perhaps TRBD1 (6 bases). V was trimmed by 3 bases and J by 1 base, leaving 15 bases between them. This CDR3 is built from 16 residues. The V gene's germline CDR1 is SGHVS and CDR2 FNYEAQ. CDR3 DNA sequence: TGTGCCAGCAGCTTGGGGCGTGGGGGGGCGAACACTGAAGCTTTCTTT. Translated: CASSLGRGGANTEAFF.

The CDR3 DNA is TGTGCCATCAGTGAAGGCAGGGGGCGTCGGTACGAGCAGTACTTC. Its protein product is CAISEGRGRRYEQYF. This chain links TRBV10-3 with TRBJ2-7; 8 nucleotides align to TRBD1. After removal of 3 bases from V and 4 bases from J, the junction contained 8 bases not matched to a gene. The CDR3 contains 15 residues. Looked up from germline, CDR1 is ENHRY and CDR2 is SYGVKD.